These T cell receptor beta chains were read from a single sample in a study of a mutant IDH1 vaccine in newly diagnosed glioma. Profiled with immunoSEQ multiplex PCR; TCRdb holds only in-frame clones, not every one. This sample has about 59,000 clones, with 91% found just once. Sequencing was performed on PBMCs, taken from a glioma patient treated with radiotherapy, temozolomide or both. These receptors were collected from a man aged 45-60 years with glioma. The CDR3 runs from the conserved cysteine through the conserved F or W. A D gene is named only where the DNA matches it firmly.

V gene	D gene	J gene	CDR3 protein
TRBV6-5	NA	TRBJ2-7	CASSSTYEQYF
TRBV7-9	TRBD1	TRBJ2-6	CASSLWTGPGANVLTF
TRBV27	NA	TRBJ1-5	CASREAGHNQPQHF
TRBV6-1	NA	TRBJ2-4	CASSEDRRVGIQYF
TRBV28	NA	TRBJ1-1	CASSFGRRPTEAFF
TRBV27	NA	TRBJ2-7	CASSLLGHGNYEQYF
TRBV5-6	TRBD1	TRBJ2-7	CASSLGQGPTYEQYF
TRBV6-5	TRBD1	TRBJ2-1	CASSPDRGPYNEQFF
TRBV5-6	TRBD2	TRBJ2-2	CASSLGALAGDGGELFF
TRBV7-2	TRBD1	TRBJ1-1	CASSARQGMAEAFF
TRBV19	TRBD1	TRBJ1-2	CATITPRTGGVYGYTF
TRBV7-9	NA	TRBJ2-2	CASRTGRLHGELFF
TRBV29-1	NA	TRBJ1-1	CSVSQGANTEAFF
TRBV28	NA	TRBJ2-7	CASSLQQGRHEQYF
TRBV7-9	NA	TRBJ1-2	CASSFGGLGFGYTF
TRBV29-1	NA	TRBJ2-2	CSVRSGELFF
TRBV14	NA	TRBJ2-3	CASSGVPDITDTQYF
TRBV29-1	NA	TRBJ2-5	CSVEAPGDLQETQYF
TRBV9	NA	TRBJ1-3	CASSASAPTIYF
TRBV6-5	NA	TRBJ2-7	CASSYSEVPTYEQYF
TRBV18	TRBD1	TRBJ1-2	CASSPLERTGSGGYTF
TRBV27	TRBD1	TRBJ2-7	CASSPRWTGDREQYF
TRBV7-2	NA	TRBJ2-5	CASSRQFGETQYF
TRBV5-1	NA	TRBJ2-3	CASSLGDTQYF
TRBV18	NA	TRBJ2-3	CASSLRTDTQYF
TRBV18	NA	TRBJ1-2	CASSPGGNYGYTF
TRBV30	NA	TRBJ1-4	CAWSADRKLFF
TRBV30	TRBD2	TRBJ2-2	CAWSVLAGGPGELFF
TRBV7-2	NA	TRBJ1-1	CATKTRGTTEAFF
TRBV5-1	NA	TRBJ1-5	CASSPSLGGSSNQPQHF
TRBV4-3	TRBD2	TRBJ2-5	CASSQEGPSGGHGKTQYF
TRBV9	TRBD1	TRBJ2-5	CASSLLGQGPEAQYF
TRBV29-1	NA	TRBJ1-2	CSASLRLGYTF
TRBV6-7	TRBD1	TRBJ2-5	CASSYNEQGAQETQYF
TRBV4-1	NA	TRBJ2-7	CASSQDPRIHYEQYF
TRBV6-5	NA	TRBJ1-1	CASSYWETTEAFF
TRBV27	NA	TRBJ2-1	CASSTRSGWDEQFF
TRBV5-5	TRBD1	TRBJ2-7	CASSSGQGANEQYF
TRBV10-3	NA	TRBJ1-4	CATRGRGPGEKLFF
TRBV18	NA	TRBJ1-2	CASSGVREINYGYTF
TRBV6-5	TRBD1	TRBJ2-3	CASSWTGTTDTQYF